The source of this T cell receptor beta chain is a study of blood T cell repertoires in COVID-19. Study in general: From the United States, Italy and Spain came samples of acute and convalescent COVID-19. The cDNA or gDNA used as material had been derived from T cells, B-cell-depleted T cells, or PBMCs.

A case of COVID-19 had been met by exposed participants within 2 weeks before study entry. CDR3 size: 17 residues. Germline loops: CDR1 SGHNT, CDR2 YENEEA. After removal of 5 bases from V and 1 base from J, the junction contained 9 bases not matched to a gene. In the original analysis: Scientists estimated how many nucleated cells there were by amplifying reference gene primers. TCRdb's table, derived via immunoSEQ multiplex PCR, lists solely in-frame clones and lacks some. From that table come the V and J calls and clone size; the DNA was used to work out D and trimming. The data contain 220,000 or so clones, 85% to 90% of them singletons.

This receptor was identified in a man between 45 and 60 years old who had been exposed to COVID-19. V usage is TRBV11-3 and J usage is TRBJ2-3; 10 nucleotides agree with TRBD1. Sequencing was performed on PBMCs or T cells enriched from blood (not recorded which). In DNA, the CDR3 is TGTGCCAGCAGCCCTCGACAGGGGGCTACGGGCACAGATACGCAGTATTTT. Residues: CASSPRQGATGTDTQYF.